Sequencing of this T cell receptor beta chain was carried out in a study of cytomegalovirus exposure and HLA in healthy donors. General study results and limits: Within the 120 validation repertoires, first-cohort TCR clusters tended to co-occur, according to a later analysis. Reportedly, cytomegalovirus status was diagnosed with high sensitivity and specificity. In vitro work confirmed that a few CMV-associated chains recognize CMV antigens.

Details on this clone: Its matching antigen is unknown.

The donors were in the approximately 120-subject validation cohort; that cohort was separate from the approximately 700-subject first cohort. The CDR3 consists of 13 residues. The germline CDR1 and CDR2 sequences are SNHLY and FYNNEI. V dropped 5 bases and J dropped 3 bases, with 10 bases sitting between them. Produced via immunoSEQ multiplex PCR; TCRdb's table is partial and in-frame only. This table holds some 340,000 clones, about 85% found once. The chain has TRBV2 and TRBJ1-2; D is unresolved. Specimen: PBMCs. The TCR comes from a woman aged 25 to 39 in good health and CMV-seropositive. DNA for the CDR3: TGTGCCAGCAGTATTTCAGAACACTATGGCTACACCTTC. Encoded protein: CASSISEHYGYTF.